The present T cell receptor (beta chain) was sequenced within a study of response to subunit inactivated influenza vaccine listed by TCRdb under 2018. About the full investigation: The study used deep quantitative T cell receptor repertoire profiling to track responses to a trivalent subunit inactivated influenza vaccine.

General conclusions and limits of the study: The authors proposed that each seasonal influenza vaccination may bring in only a limited number of new T cells.

Library construction relied on RT-PCR. TCRdb lists the instrument as Illumina HiSeq 2500. The public reads were quality trimmed at Q25 with fastp and then assembled into clones with MiXCR by TCRdb, keeping productive beta chains. CDR3 protein sequences are deduplicated, and each keeps its most common genes and DNA. The table for this sample lists 700,000 to 800,000 distinct CDR3 sequences; less than 20% of them were counted only once. The top ten hold roughly 10% of the sample. In the case of this clonotype: The specificity of this receptor is unknown. Nothing much larger sits one base from this clone, and base qualities are not available.

The source was PBMCs from blood, collected approximately 5 days after vaccination. This receptor was identified in a man over 45 who received an inactivated influenza vaccine. Donor details come from another sample of the same person, matched by shared clones.

The sequenced DNA: TGTGCCAGCAGTTTGACAGGGGACTACAATGAGCAGTTCTTC. Protein translation: CASSLTGDYNEQFF. The V and J segments used are TRBV27 and TRBJ2-1; 8 bases in the middle match TRBD1. The germline V gene encodes CDR1 MNHEY and CDR2 SMNVEV (reference sequence). The CDR3, cysteine through phenylalanine, is 14 amino acids long. Just CDR3 DNA is preserved here, 42 bases in frame from base 1. The germline V and J ends show losses of 3 bases and 3 bases respectively, and no gene match explains 1 base of the junction.